A selection of T cell receptor beta chains follows, all from one sample in a study of early T cells in non-severe SARS-CoV-2 infection. Each CDR3 protein is one row after TCRdb ran MiXCR on the 5' RACE reads. The sample yields approximately 39,000 distinct CDR3 sequences, under 5% seen once. Input material: whole blood. The source of these receptors is an adult who was a healthcare worker with PCR-confirmed SARS-CoV-2 infection or an uninfected control (not recorded which). Both conserved end residues are trimmed from each CDR3. A D gene is named only where the DNA matches it firmly.

TRBJ1-1,NA,TRBV7-2,ASSLLGGTNEAF
TRBJ1-1,TRBD1,TRBV5-1,ASSPGGTENTEAF
TRBJ2-2,TRBD1,TRBV11-3,ASSSYLLGQGANTGELF
TRBJ2-7,TRBD2,TRBV15,ATSRGGLAGSYEQY
TRBJ2-7,NA,TRBV5-4,ASSLPHGRGGEQY
TRBJ1-2,TRBD1,TRBV6-1,ASSEPGGYDGYT
TRBJ1-6,NA,TRBV10-3,AISPGAGSPLH
TRBJ1-2,NA,TRBV3-1,ASSQDGSSNYGYT
TRBJ2-7,NA,TRBV29-1,SVDSPSLGQY
TRBJ1-4,TRBD1,TRBV5-5,ASSFDRETLF
TRBJ2-1,NA,TRBV6-6,AAHGDSYNEQF
TRBJ1-2,NA,TRBV4-1,ASSQDISVPYGYT
TRBJ2-1,TRBD2,TRBV11-2,ASSYGTSGIGEQF
TRBJ2-1,TRBD2,TRBV2,ASLRGAGPEYNEQF
TRBJ2-1,TRBD2,TRBV7-6,ASRPRLAGRVEQF
TRBJ2-1,NA,TRBV6-1,ASSVGRDNEQF
TRBJ2-1,TRBD1,TRBV2,ASTVDRTDEQF
TRBJ1-1,NA,TRBV12-3/TRBV12-4,ASSLTDGLNTEAF
TRBJ2-1,NA,TRBV20-1,SARVWSYNEQF
TRBJ1-1,NA,TRBV5-6,ASSLVDRNTEAF
TRBJ2-7,NA,TRBV12-3/TRBV12-4,ASSFGGGSYEQY
TRBJ1-6,NA,TRBV7-3,ASSLGGMGSPLH
TRBJ2-7,NA,TRBV4-2,ASSQGWGGSSDEQY
TRBJ1-1,TRBD1,TRBV29-1,SVRQGAVSAEAF
TRBJ1-1,NA,TRBV18,ASSPEGPGTEAF
TRBJ1-1,NA,TRBV14,ASSQDPRGRKNTEAF
TRBJ2-2,NA,TRBV19,ASGSGASVTGELF
TRBJ2-1,TRBD2,TRBV13,ASSGNSGRGDSYNEQF
TRBJ2-3,TRBD2,TRBV5-1,ASSPTSGGGTDTQY
TRBJ1-6,NA,TRBV4-1,ASSLINSPLH
TRBJ2-1,TRBD2,TRBV20-1,SASSSGGAVNEQF
TRBJ2-1,TRBD1,TRBV5-1,ASSARDRGDEQF
TRBJ2-1,TRBD2,TRBV20-1,SARAGLVRLNEQF
TRBJ2-2,NA,TRBV12-3/TRBV12-4,ASSPDPTNTGELF
TRBJ1-2,NA,TRBV4-1,ASSQEGGSANYGYT
TRBJ2-5,TRBD2,TRBV3-1,ASSQTSGVKTQY
TRBJ2-3,TRBD2,TRBV30,AWGLGGSDTQY
TRBJ1-6,TRBD1,TRBV19,ASTSGGHSPLH
TRBJ1-5,TRBD1,TRBV20-1,SASPQGAHQPQH
TRBJ1-1,TRBD1,TRBV3-1,ASSHTGTANTEAF
TRBJ1-2,TRBD1,TRBV5-4,ASRQALQGAGGYT
TRBJ2-7,TRBD2,TRBV3-1,ASSQAGLTAGGVYEQY
TRBJ2-1,TRBD2,TRBV4-1,ASSLSQRGLYNEQF
TRBJ2-2,NA,TRBV12-3/TRBV12-4,ASKGIPMHTGELF
TRBJ1-2,NA,TRBV2,ASSDGGTNYGYT
TRBJ2-5,TRBD2,TRBV7-2,ASSSGTSRETQY
TRBJ1-1,NA,TRBV3-1,ASSAGQTGITEAF
TRBJ2-3,NA,TRBV30,AWSDTGTSTDTQY
TRBJ2-5,NA,TRBV11-2,ASSSDQGRGETQY
TRBJ1-1,NA,TRBV5-1,ASRPGHKNTEAF
TRBJ1-6,TRBD1,TRBV6-6,ASSGQGDSPLH
TRBJ1-2,TRBD1,TRBV6-2/TRBV6-3,ATSPSGTGAYGYT
TRBJ2-1,NA,TRBV5-1,ASSPGTQGGEQF
TRBJ2-1,TRBD2,TRBV4-2,ASSQDPGLAGGSYNEQF
TRBJ2-3,TRBD2,TRBV27,ASSLLPSGGLSTDTQY
TRBJ2-2,TRBD1,TRBV5-1,ASSDPDRDLTGELF
TRBJ1-2,NA,TRBV6-1,ASSENPGPYGYT
TRBJ1-1,TRBD1,TRBV12-3/TRBV12-4,ASSRDRDGPEAF
TRBJ2-7,TRBD2,TRBV29-1,SVRAGPYEQY
TRBJ1-1,TRBD1,TRBV5-6,ASSPLTGIETEAF